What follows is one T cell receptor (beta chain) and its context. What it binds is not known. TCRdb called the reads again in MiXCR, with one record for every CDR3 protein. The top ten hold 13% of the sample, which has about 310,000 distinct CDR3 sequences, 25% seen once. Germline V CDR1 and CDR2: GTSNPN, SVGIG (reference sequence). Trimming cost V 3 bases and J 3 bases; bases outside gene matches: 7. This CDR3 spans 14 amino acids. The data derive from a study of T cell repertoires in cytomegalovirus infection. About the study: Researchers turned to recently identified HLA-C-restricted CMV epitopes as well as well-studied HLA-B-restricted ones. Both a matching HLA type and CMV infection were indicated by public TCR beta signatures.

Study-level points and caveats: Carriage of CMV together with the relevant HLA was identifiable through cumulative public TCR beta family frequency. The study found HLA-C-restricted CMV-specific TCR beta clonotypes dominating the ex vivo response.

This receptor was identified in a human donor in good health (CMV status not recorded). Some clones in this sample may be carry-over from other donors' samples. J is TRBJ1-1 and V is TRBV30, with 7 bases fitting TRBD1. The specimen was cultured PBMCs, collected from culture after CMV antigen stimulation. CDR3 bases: TGTGCCTGGAGCCGGGGACAGATGGACACTGAAGCTTTCTTT. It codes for CAWSRGQMDTEAFF.